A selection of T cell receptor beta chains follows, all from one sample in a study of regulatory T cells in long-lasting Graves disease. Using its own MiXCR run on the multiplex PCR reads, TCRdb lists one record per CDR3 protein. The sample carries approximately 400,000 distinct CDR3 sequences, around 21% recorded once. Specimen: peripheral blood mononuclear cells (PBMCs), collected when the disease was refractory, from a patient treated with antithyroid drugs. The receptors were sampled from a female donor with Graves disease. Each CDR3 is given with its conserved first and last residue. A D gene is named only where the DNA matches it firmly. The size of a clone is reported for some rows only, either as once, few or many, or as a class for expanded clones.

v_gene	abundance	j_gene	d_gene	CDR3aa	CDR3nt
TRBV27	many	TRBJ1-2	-	CASNGKQRICGYTF	TGTGCCAGCAACGGGAAACAGAGGATATGTGGCTACACCTTC
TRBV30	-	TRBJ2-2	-	CAWSLNTGELFF	TGTGCCTGGAGTTTAAACACTGGGGAGCTGTTTTTT
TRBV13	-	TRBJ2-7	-	CASSSRAASQYEQYF	TGTGCCAGCAGCTCACGGGCCGCCTCCCAGTACGAGCAGTACTTC
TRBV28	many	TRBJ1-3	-	CASSPGTGNTIYF	TGTGCCAGCAGTCCAGGGACCGGAAACACCATATATTTT
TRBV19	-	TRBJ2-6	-	CASSFSAESGANVLTF	TGTGCCAGTAGTTTCTCCGCGGAGTCTGGGGCCAACGTCCTGACTTTC
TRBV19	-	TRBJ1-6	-	CATGYNSPLHF	TGTGCCACAGGGTATAATTCACCCCTCCACTTT
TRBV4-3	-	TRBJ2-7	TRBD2	CASSQDLREGLYEQYF	TGCGCCAGCAGCCAAGATTTGCGGGAGGGCCTCTACGAGCAGTACTTC
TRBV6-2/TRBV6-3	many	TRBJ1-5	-	CASSEVGNGYSNQPQHF	TGTGCCAGCAGTGAAGTGGGCAACGGGTATAGCAATCAGCCCCAGCATTTT
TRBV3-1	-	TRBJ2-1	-	CASSQTQAGRRDEQFF	TGTGCCAGCAGCCAAACCCAGGCCGGGAGAAGGGATGAGCAGTTCTTC
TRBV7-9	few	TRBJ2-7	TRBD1	CASSVGQGTDEQYF	TGTGCCAGCAGCGTCGGACAGGGGACCGACGAGCAGTACTTC
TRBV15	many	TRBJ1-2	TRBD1	CATSRGQGDYGYTF	TGTGCCACCAGCAGAGGTCAGGGGGACTATGGCTACACCTTC
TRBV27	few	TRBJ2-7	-	CASSFGGRGEQYF	TGTGCCAGCAGTTTCGGGGGGCGGGGCGAGCAGTACTTC
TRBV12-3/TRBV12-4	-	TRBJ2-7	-	CASRNTYEQYF	TGTGCCAGCAGGAATACCTACGAGCAGTACTTC
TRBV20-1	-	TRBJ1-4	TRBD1	CSAPLTGVDEKLFF	TGCAGTGCACCTTTGACAGGGGTGGACGAAAAACTGTTTTTT
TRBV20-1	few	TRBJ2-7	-	CSAATGEGYEQYF	TGCAGTGCTGCCACAGGGGAGGGCTACGAGCAGTACTTC
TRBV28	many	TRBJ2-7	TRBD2	CASSGTGTSGTKRYEQYF	TGTGCCAGCAGTGGAACCGGGACTAGCGGGACAAAGAGGTACGAGCAGTACTTC
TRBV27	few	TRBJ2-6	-	CASSLLGSSSGANVLTF	TGTGCCAGCAGTTTATTGGGCTCCTCCTCAGGGGCCAACGTCCTGACTTTC
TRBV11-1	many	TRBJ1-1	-	CASSPRGRMNTEAFF	TGTGCCAGCAGTCCTCGCGGCAGAATGAACACTGAAGCTTTCTTT
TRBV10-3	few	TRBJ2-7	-	CAIRDDRRQNEQYF	TGTGCCATCAGGGATGACAGGCGTCAGAACGAGCAGTACTTC
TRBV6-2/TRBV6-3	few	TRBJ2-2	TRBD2	CASSYSTSGRGGGELFF	TGTGCCAGCAGTTACTCGACTAGCGGGAGAGGAGGCGGGGAGCTGTTTTTT
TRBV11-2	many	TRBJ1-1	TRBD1	CASSSIQGASGTEAFF	TGTGCCAGCAGCTCTATCCAGGGGGCGAGTGGCACTGAAGCTTTCTTT
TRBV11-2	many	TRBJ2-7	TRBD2	CASGTSFFAYEQYF	TGTGCCTCCGGGACTAGCTTCTTCGCCTACGAGCAGTACTTC
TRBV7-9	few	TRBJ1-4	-	CASSLLSGVGPNEKLFF	TGTGCCAGCAGCTTGTTATCGGGAGTCGGGCCTAATGAAAAACTGTTTTTT
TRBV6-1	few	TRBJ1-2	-	CASSVMGGADGYTF	TGTGCCAGCAGTGTAATGGGGGGGGCAGATGGCTACACCTTC
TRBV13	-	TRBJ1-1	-	CASSLAAAEAFF	TGTGCCAGCAGCTTAGCGGCAGCTGAAGCTTTCTTT
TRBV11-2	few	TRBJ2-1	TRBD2	CASSLERAGGRNEQFF	TGTGCCAGCAGCTTAGAACGAGCGGGAGGGCGTAATGAGCAGTTCTTC
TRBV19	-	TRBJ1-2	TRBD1	CASTTEQGAYGYTF	TGTGCCAGTACTACGGAACAGGGGGCATATGGCTACACCTTC
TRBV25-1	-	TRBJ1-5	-	CASSGKVPGGYSNQPQHF	TGTGCCAGCAGTGGCAAGGTCCCCGGGGGGTATAGCAATCAGCCCCAGCATTTT
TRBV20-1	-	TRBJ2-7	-	CSARATRSYYEQYF	TGCAGTGCTAGAGCGACTAGAAGCTACTACGAACAGTACTTC
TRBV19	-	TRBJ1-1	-	CASSIIGNTEAFF	TGTGCCAGTAGTATAATAGGGAACACTGAAGCTTTCTTT
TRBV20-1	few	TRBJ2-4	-	CSARYLATLAKNIQYF	TGCAGTGCTAGGTACCTTGCAACTTTAGCCAAAAACATTCAGTACTTC
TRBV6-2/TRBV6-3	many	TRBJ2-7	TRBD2	CATSPWTSGRGEQYF	TGTGCCACCTCCCCCTGGACTAGCGGGAGGGGCGAGCAGTACTTC
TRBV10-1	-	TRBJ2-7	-	CASSLSSYAQYF	TGCGCCAGCAGCTTGAGCTCCTACGCGCAGTACTTC
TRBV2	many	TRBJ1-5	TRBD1	CASKGDGQDYQPQHF	TGTGCCAGCAAGGGAGATGGACAGGACTATCAGCCCCAGCATTTT
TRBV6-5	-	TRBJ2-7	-	CASSYRASETYEQYF	TGTGCCAGCAGTTACAGGGCTAGCGAAACCTACGAGCAGTACTTC
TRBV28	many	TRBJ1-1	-	CASSTRDGRAFF	TGTGCCAGCAGTACTCGGGACGGGAGGGCTTTCTTT
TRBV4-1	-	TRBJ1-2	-	CASSLIGEGHYGYTF	TGCGCCAGCAGCCTCATAGGGGAGGGTCACTATGGCTACACCTTC
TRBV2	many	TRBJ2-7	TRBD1	CASSTRDRGGYEQYF	TGTGCCAGCAGTACTCGGGACAGGGGGGGGTACGAGCAGTACTTC
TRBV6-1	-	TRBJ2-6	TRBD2	CASRTIGTSGSPGANVLTF	TGTGCCAGCAGGACGATAGGGACTAGCGGGAGCCCTGGGGCCAACGTCCTGACTTTC